The 7 T cell receptor beta chains below all came from one sample that was sequenced in a study of CD8+ T cells in alopecia areata. The treatment was: oral pan-JAK inhibitor, 5-10 mg twice daily. Extraction and reverse transcription of RNA yielded cDNA as the sequencing template. Libraries were prepared by immunoSEQ multiplex PCR; TCRdb keeps only in-frame clonotypes and omits some of them. The top ten clones hold more than 1% of a sample with more than 200,000 clones, 66% of them seen once. The sample in question was CD4+ T cells sorted from blood, obtained at approximately week 42, from a patient treated with tofacitinib. The receptors were gathered from a human donor with alopecia areata.

The chain combines TRBV5-6 with TRBJ1-4, with 7 bases identical to TRBD1. The length of the CDR3 is 15 residues. The V gene end was trimmed by 0 bases and the J gene end by 6 bases; junction bases not matched to a gene: 5. CDR1 is SGHDT and CDR2 is YYEEEE in the germline V gene. The CDR3 nucleotides are TGTGCCAGCAGCTTGGCCGGGACAGTCGATGAAAAACTGTTTTTT. Encoded protein: CASSLAGTVDEKLFF.

This clone was counted a few times. The chain carries TRBV6-6 and TRBJ1-1; TRBD1 might be the D (5 bases). V was cut by 11 bases and J by 2 bases, with 15 bases left in between. In germline, CDR1 is MNHNY, CDR2 SVGAGI (reference sequence). CDR3 length: 13 residues. In DNA, the CDR3 is TGTGCCGGGAAGACAGAAGCTAACACTGAAGCTTTCTTT. The encoded protein is CAGKTEANTEAFF.

The V gene is TRBV5-4, the J gene TRBJ2-1, with D possibly called TRBD1 or TRBD2 (5 bases each). The CDR3 runs 18 residues. Between the trimmed V and J ends, which lost 1 base and 0 bases, there was a span of 17 bases. Germline V lookup: CDR1 SGHNT, CDR2 YYREEE (reference sequence). CDR3 DNA: TGTGCCAGCAGCTTGAGATCGGGACGCCGAAGCTCCTACAATGAGCAGTTCTTC. This gives the protein CASSLRSGRRSSYNEQFF.

This chain joins TRBV7-9 and TRBJ1-1; no reliable D call. Germline CDR1 and CDR2: SEHNR and FQNEAQ (reference sequence). This CDR3 is built from 12 residues. The V gene lost 0 bases and the J gene lost 3 bases, with 2 bases spanning the gap. The CDR3 spells CASSLAYTEAFF. The CDR3 DNA reads TGTGCCAGCAGCTTAGCGTACACTGAAGCTTTCTTT. The whole variable domain, remainder taken from reference TRBV7-9 and TRBJ1-1, is DTGVSQNPRHKITKRGQNVTFRCDPISEHNRLYWYRQTLGQGPEFLTYFQNEAQLEKSRLLSDRFSAERPKGSFSTLEIQRTEQGDSAMYLCASSLAYTEAFFGQGTRLTVV.

The chain uses TRBV15 and TRBJ1-2, with TRBD1 as a possible D gene (6 bases). Trimming removed 1 base from V and 3 bases from J, with 12 bases in between. CDR3 length: 15 amino acids. Looked up from germline, CDR1 is LNHNV and CDR2 is YYDKDF (reference sequence). The CDR3 nucleotides read TGTGCCACCAGCAGAGTATGGGGGGGCGACTATGGCTACACCTTC. Its translation is CATSRVWGGDYGYTF.

This clone has only a few counts. This chain uses TRBV11-2 with TRBJ2-4, with 7 bases fitting TRBD1. V dropped 5 bases and J dropped 1; count of bases not matched to a gene: 5. This CDR3 is 15 amino acids long. Per the germline V gene, CDR1 is SGHAT and CDR2 is FQNNGV. The CDR3 region is CASSLDRVAKNIQYF. The CDR3 nucleotides are TGTGCCAGCAGCCTCGACAGGGTGGCCAAAAACATTCAGTACTTC.

The gene calls are TRBV5-1 and TRBJ1-5, with 8 positions matching TRBD1. CDR1 is SGHRS and CDR2 is YFSETQ in the germline V gene. V lost 0 bases, J lost 5 bases, and 10 bases stayed unmatched. This CDR3 has 17 residues. This CDR3 is CASSLVPHARGHQPQHF. DNA of the CDR3: TGCGCCAGCAGCTTGGTACCCCACGCCAGGGGGCATCAGCCCCAGCATTTT. Combining the CDR3 with reference TRBV5-1 and TRBJ1-5 gives the whole variable domain KAGVTQTPRYLIKTRGQQVTLSCSPISGHRSVSWYQQTPGQGLQFLFEYFSETQRNKGNFPGRFSGRQFSNSRSEMNVSTLELGDSALYLCASSLVPHARGHQPQHFGDGTRLSIL.